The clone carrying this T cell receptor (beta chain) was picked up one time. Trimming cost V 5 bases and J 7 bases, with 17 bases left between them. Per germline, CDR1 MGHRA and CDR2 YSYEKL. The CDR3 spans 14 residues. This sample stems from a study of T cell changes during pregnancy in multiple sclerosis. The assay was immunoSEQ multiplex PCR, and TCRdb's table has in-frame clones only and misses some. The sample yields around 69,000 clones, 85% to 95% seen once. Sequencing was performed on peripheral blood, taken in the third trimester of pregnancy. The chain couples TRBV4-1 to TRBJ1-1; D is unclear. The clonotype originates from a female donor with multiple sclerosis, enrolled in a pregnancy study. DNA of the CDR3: TGCGCCAGCAGCGTCACGAGTAGAGGACTTGAAGCTTTCTTT. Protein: CASSVTSRGLEAFF.